This entry features one TCR beta chain sequence. Sequenced by immunoSEQ multiplex PCR; TCRdb stores in-frame clones only, minus some. The profile shows some 74,000 clones, approximately 90% of them singletons. Trimming at V came to 3 bases and at J to 7 bases, leaving 6 bases not matched to a gene. The CDR3 is 14 residues long. Germline values: CDR1 ENHRY, CDR2 SYGVKD. This specimen comes from a study of technical replicates of blood from a handful of donors. V usage is TRBV10-3 and J usage is TRBJ1-5, with 7 bases lining up with TRBD1. Sequenced sample: T cells isolated from PBMCs. The TCR sequence derives from a human donor in good health. CDR3 in amino acids: CAISDEGARQPQHF. As DNA, the CDR3 is TGTGCCATCAGTGATGAGGGGGCCAGGCAGCCCCAGCATTTT.